What follows are 30 T cell receptor beta chains derived from one specimen sequenced in a study of T cell repertoires in cytomegalovirus infection. TCRdb used MiXCR to reprocess the reads, holding one entry per CDR3 protein. Here the sample spans more than 350,000 distinct CDR3 sequences, 30% to 40% being singletons. The source material was PBMCs. These receptors all come from a human donor in good health (CMV status not recorded). Some clones in this sample may be carry-over from other donors' samples.

The rearrangement links TRBV18 to TRBJ2-6, with D hard to call. CDR3 size: 15 residues. Germline V lookup: CDR1 KGHSH, CDR2 LQKENI. Trimming left V 3 bases short and J 0 bases short, with 6 bases between. The CDR3 protein is CASSPGVSGANVLTF. Here the CDR3 DNA reads TGTGCCAGCTCACCTGGGGTCTCTGGGGCCAACGTCCTGACTTTC.

This sequence joins TRBV20-1 and TRBJ2-5; 8 bases are a match to TRBD2. The V and J ends lost 4 bases and 5 bases, in that order; junction bases with no gene match: 9. CDR1 and CDR2 from the germline V gene are DFQATT and SNEGSKA (reference sequence). This CDR3 contains 14 residues. The CDR3 protein is CSAIPGLAGETQYF. The CDR3, as DNA: TGCAGTGCTATCCCCGGACTAGCTGGGGAGACCCAGTACTTC.

Turning to this clonotype: Given a much more abundant clone one base away, this may be a read error. This sequence joins TRBV7-2 and TRBJ2-1; maybe TRBD1 (5 bases). V shed 7 bases and J shed 3 bases, with 10 bases lying between them. CDR3 length: 13 amino acids. Germline values: CDR1 SGHTA, CDR2 FQGNSA. The CDR3 region is CASKPQGYNEQFF. In nucleotides, the CDR3 is TGTGCCAGCAAACCGCAGGGCTACAATGAGCAGTTCTTC.

This clonotype was recorded many times. The rearrangement joins TRBV7-2 to TRBJ2-5, with 12 bases identical to TRBD2. This CDR3 spans 14 amino acids. V dropped 5 bases and J dropped 8; count of bases not matched to a gene: 6. CDR1 SGHTA and CDR2 FQGNSA come from the germline V gene. The CDR3 sequence is CASSPTSGGPTQYF. The CDR3 coding sequence is TGTGCCAGCAGCCCGACTAGCGGGGGCCCCACCCAGTACTTC. Filled out from reference TRBV7-2 and TRBJ2-5, the complete variable domain reads GAGVSQSPSNKVTEKGKDVELRCDPISGHTALYWYRQSLGQGLEFLIYFQGNSAPDKSGLPSDRFSAERTGGSVSTLTIQRTQQEDSAVYLCASSPTSGGPTQYFGPGTRLLVL.

This clonotype has ten or more counts. The chain carries TRBV7-8 and TRBJ1-6; no definite D call. The germline CDR1 and CDR2 sequences are SGHVS and FQNEAQ. The CDR3 has 20 residues. The germline V and J ends were trimmed by 0 bases and 7 bases, with 25 bases remaining between them. DNA of the CDR3: TGTGCCAGCAGCTTAGCCTACAGAAGCTATGACCCCTCGAAGAATTCACCCCTCCACTTT. Translated, it gives CASSLAYRSYDPSKNSPLHF.

The genes are TRBV7-2 and TRBJ2-5; 9 positions agree with TRBD2. The CDR3 runs to 16 residues. The germline gives CDR1 SGHTA, CDR2 FQGNSA. V shed 3 bases, J shed 5 bases, and the junction held 10 bases outside the gene matches. CDR3 nucleotides: TGTGCCAGCAGCTTCCGTGGAGCGGGGGGAGGTGAGACCCAGTACTTC. It specifies CASSFRGAGGGETQYF.

This clonotype was recorded at least ten times. The V call is TRBV7-6, the J call TRBJ2-3, with 13 bases lining up with TRBD2. Per the germline V gene, CDR1 is SGHVS and CDR2 is FNYEAQ. CDR3 length equals 19 residues. J was trimmed by 3 bases and V by 5 bases; bases with no gene match: 14. This chain's CDR3 is CASSRLAGGRRGITDTQYF. CDR3 in DNA: TGTGCCAGCAGCCGACTAGCGGGGGGCCGCAGGGGGATTACAGATACGCAGTATTTT.

This clonotype has only a few counts. The chain combines TRBV7-8 with TRBJ1-3; D is undetermined. Germline CDR1 and CDR2: SGHVS and FQNEAQ. The CDR3 runs 15 residues. V lost 3 bases, J lost 1 base, and 10 bases lay in between. In DNA, the CDR3 is TGTGCCAGCAGCTTTAATGAGGGATCTGGAAACACCATATATTTT. Amino acids: CASSFNEGSGNTIYF.

A few counts support this clonotype. The chain has TRBV20-1 and TRBJ2-7; 13 bases fit TRBD2. V lost 5 bases to trimming and J lost 2 bases; unmatched junction nucleotides: 12. The CDR3 is 17 amino acids. The germline V gene encodes CDR1 DFQATT and CDR2 SNEGSKA (reference sequence). Here the CDR3 reads CSAPGTSGDRGAYEQYF. CDR3 nucleotides: TGCAGTGCTCCCGGGACTAGCGGGGATCGGGGAGCCTACGAGCAGTACTTC.

Worth noting for this clonotype: Since a far larger clone is one base different, this is likely a read error. The chain uses TRBV7-2 and TRBJ2-1; D remains unclear. The V gene's germline CDR1 is SGHTA and CDR2 FQGNSA. CDR3 size: 11 residues. CDR3 nucleotide sequence: TGTGCCAACAGCCTCCACAATGAGCAGTTCTTC. Translation: CANSLHNEQFF. The full variable domain, with the rest looked up from reference TRBV7-2 and TRBJ2-1, is GAGVSQSPSNKVTEKGKDVELRCDPISGHTALYWYRQSLGQGLEFLIYFQGNSAPDKSGLPSDRFSAERTGGSVSTLTIQRTQQEDSAVYLCANSLHNEQFFGPGTRLTVL.

The genes are TRBV5-1 and TRBJ2-7, with a tentative D call TRBD1 (5 bases). V lost 4 bases, J lost 5 bases, and 13 bases lay in between. Germline V gene lookup returns CDR1 SGHRS and CDR2 YFSETQ. This CDR3 spans 13 amino acids. CDR3: CASSRPQGNEQYF. DNA of the CDR3: TGCGCCAGCAGCCGGCCCCAGGGCAACGAGCAGTACTTC. The full variable domain, rest sourced from reference TRBV5-1 and TRBJ2-7, is KAGVTQTPRYLIKTRGQQVTLSCSPISGHRSVSWYQQTPGQGLQFLFEYFSETQRNKGNFPGRFSGRQFSNSRSEMNVSTLELGDSALYLCASSRPQGNEQYFGPGTRLTVT.

This chain links TRBV2 with TRBJ2-7; TRBD1 might be the D (5 bases). Trimming took off 6 bases at V and 2 bases at J, with 14 bases between the two ends. This CDR3 is 14 amino acids long. CDR1 is SNHLY and CDR2 is FYNNEI in the germline V gene. The CDR3 DNA sequence: TGTGCCAGCAGGTTCCAGGGTTTCCCCTACGAGCAGTACTTC. Translated: CASRFQGFPYEQYF.

The chain recombines TRBV5-4 with TRBJ2-5; D gene unclear. The germline CDR1 and CDR2 sequences are SGHNT and YYREEE (reference sequence). The V gene lost 2 bases and the J gene lost 5 bases, with 13 bases spanning the gap. CDR3 length: 14 amino acids. The CDR3 DNA sequence: TGTGCCAGCAGCTTCAGTCGTGACCGGGAGACCCAGTACTTC. It is translated as CASSFSRDRETQYF.

This clonotype has only a few counts. The J gene is TRBJ1-3, the V gene TRBV2; TRBD1 is a possible D gene (5 bases). Trimming pared 3 bases from V and 9 bases from J, leaving 15 bases between. Per the germline V gene, CDR1 is SNHLY and CDR2 is FYNNEI. The CDR3 is 14 amino acids. This CDR3 reads CASSDRGRGITIYF. CDR3 coding DNA: TGTGCCAGCAGTGATCGCGGCCGGGGGATCACCATATATTTT.

The chain uses TRBV24-1 and TRBJ2-1; D remains ambiguous. Between the trimmed V and J ends, which lost 3 bases and 8 bases, there was a span of 19 bases. CDR3 size: 16 residues. Germline lookup yields CDR1 KGHDR and CDR2 SFDVKD. The CDR3 protein is CATSDQNTGLNDEQFF. The CDR3 DNA follows: TGTGCCACCAGTGATCAAAACACTGGGCTGAACGATGAGCAGTTCTTC.

V is TRBV28 and J is TRBJ2-7; no firm D call. CDR3 length: 14 residues. Germline-derived CDR1 and CDR2 are MDHEN and SYDVKM. V was cut by 2 bases and J by 5 bases, with 13 bases left in between. The CDR3 reads CASSLEAFGDEQYF. DNA for the CDR3: TGTGCCAGCAGTTTAGAGGCTTTTGGGGACGAGCAGTACTTC.

The gene calls are TRBV10-3 and TRBJ2-1, with TRBD2 matching 9 bases. The germline gives CDR1 ENHRY, CDR2 SYGVKD. This CDR3 has 21 amino acids. Trimming removed 6 bases from V and 0 bases from J; junction bases left unmatched: 21. The CDR3 here is CAISRLGFAGGPGSSYNEQFF. In nucleotides, the CDR3 is TGTGCCATCAGCCGACTAGGGTTTGCGGGGGGGCCCGGGAGCTCCTACAATGAGCAGTTCTTC.

The chain links TRBV7-4 to TRBJ1-1; no clear D gene. The germline gives CDR1 SGHVT, CDR2 SQSDAQ. CDR3 length equals 13 residues. V was trimmed by 1 base and J by 6 bases, leaving 9 bases between them. Written as DNA, the CDR3 is TGTGCCAGCAGCTTAGATGGGAGCCCTGAAGCTTTCTTT. Its translation: CASSLDGSPEAFF.

This clonotype was detected only a few times. The rearrangement joins TRBV12-3 or TRBV12-4 to TRBJ1-1; maybe TRBD1 (5 bases). This CDR3 contains 15 residues. V shed 6 bases and J shed 1 base, with 15 bases lying between them. The CDR3 DNA sequence: TGTGCCAGCAGGGCCCCCGGGACCTCGAACACTGAAGCTTTCTTT. Translating it yields CASRAPGTSNTEAFF.

CDR3 sequence (DNA): TGTGCCAGCAGCTTAGTTTTCGGGACAGTGTGGTATTTTAGGAATTCACCCCTCCACTTT. It is translated as CASSLVFGTVWYFRNSPLHF. V and J are TRBV7-2 and TRBJ1-6; the match to TRBD1 covers 7 bases. Unmatched junction bases numbered 19, after V lost 1 base and J lost 7 bases. Germline V lookup: CDR1 SGHTA, CDR2 FQGNSA. The CDR3 length is 20 residues.

The V gene is TRBV6-1, the J gene TRBJ2-7; weak D call: TRBD2 (5 bases). Trimming removed 2 bases from V and 6 bases from J, with 14 bases in between. The germline V gene encodes CDR1 MNHNS and CDR2 SASEGT. The CDR3 sequence is 14 residues long. The CDR3 loop is CASSEQQHRGEQYF. The CDR3 nucleotides read TGTGCCAGCAGTGAACAACAGCATCGGGGCGAGCAGTACTTC.

This clonotype has ten or more counts. The rearrangement joins TRBV7-8 to TRBJ2-3; 12 bases agree with TRBD2. Germline V gene sequence: CDR1 SGHVS, CDR2 FQNEAQ. This CDR3 has 17 amino acids. Trimming removed 4 bases from V and 0 bases from J; junction bases left unmatched: 5. The CDR3 sequence is CASSSGLAGPSTDTQYF. The CDR3 nucleotides read TGTGCCAGCAGCTCGGGACTAGCGGGTCCTAGCACAGATACGCAGTATTTT.

This clonotype came up a few times. The CDR3 sequence: CASSPGTGVNTIYF. The CDR3 bases are TGTGCCAGCAGTCCCGGGACAGGGGTAAACACCATATATTTT. The chain carries TRBV12-3 or TRBV12-4 and TRBJ1-3; 10 bases are shared with TRBD1. This CDR3 contains 14 residues. V trimming: 5 bases; J trimming: 6 bases; junction bases outside the gene matches: 4.

This clonotype was detected a few times. This chain uses TRBV6-5 with TRBJ2-7, with 10 nucleotides matching TRBD1. The CDR3 is 17 amino acids. CDR1 and CDR2 (germline): MNHEY, SVGAGI. The J segment lost 5 bases and the V segment lost 1 base, leaving 11 bases of the junction unmatched. In DNA form, the CDR3 reads TGTGCCAGCAGTTACTTCCCGCCGGGACAGGGGAGCAACGAGCAGTACTTC. It codes for CASSYFPPGQGSNEQYF.

This rearrangement joins TRBV11-2 to TRBJ2-5, with TRBD1 identical over 7 bases. This CDR3 is built from 15 residues. The J segment lost 5 bases and the V segment lost 3 bases, leaving 9 bases of the junction unmatched. Germline V CDR1 and CDR2: SGHAT, FQNNGV. CDR3 amino acids: CASSLSGTRGETQYF. CDR3 nucleotides: TGTGCCAGCAGCTTGTCTGGCACCAGGGGGGAGACCCAGTACTTC.

The V call is TRBV29-1, the J call TRBJ2-5; D unclear. The CDR3 consists of 9 residues. Trimming pared 4 bases from V and 5 bases from J, leaving 2 bases between. CDR1 is SQVTM, CDR2 ANQGSEA, per germline. The CDR3 reads CSVGETQYF. For the CDR3, the DNA is TGCAGCGTTGGCGAGACCCAGTACTTC.

V gene TRBV27 combines with J gene TRBJ1-6; tentative D call: TRBD1 (6 bases). V was pared by 8 bases and J by 10 bases, with 12 bases between. Germline CDR1 MNHEY, CDR2 SMNVEV (reference sequence). This CDR3 spans 12 amino acids. In DNA form, the CDR3 reads TGTGCCAGCGCCCCAGGGGTCTCACCCCTCCACTTT. This translates into CASAPGVSPLHF.

This chain links TRBV6-5 with TRBJ2-2; possible D gene TRBD2, 6 bases. CDR1 is MNHEY and CDR2 is SVGAGI in the germline V gene. V dropped 5 bases and J dropped 4 bases, with 14 bases sitting between them. The CDR3 length is 15 residues. The CDR3 is CASSPRLDGTGELFF. CDR3 DNA sequence: TGTGCCAGCAGTCCCCGACTAGATGGCACCGGGGAGCTGTTTTTT.

The V gene is TRBV27, the J gene TRBJ2-7; possibly TRBD2 for D (6 bases). The V gene lost 0 bases and the J gene lost 7 bases, with 19 bases spanning the gap. This CDR3 has 16 residues. Germline assignment: CDR1 MNHEY and CDR2 SMNVEV (reference sequence). The CDR3 coding sequence is TGTGCCAGCAGTTTATCGTCGGGGGACTTGGTCCTAGAGCAGTACTTC. Its translation is CASSLSSGDLVLEQYF.

This clonotype was observed many times. The rearrangement joins TRBV28 to TRBJ1-2; 7 bases are shared with TRBD1. This CDR3 is 16 amino acids long. V shed 7 bases and J 4 bases; nucleotides not matched to a gene: 15. CDR1 is MDHEN, CDR2 SYDVKM, per germline. Here the CDR3 reads CASTPKRDRGLYGYTF. The CDR3 DNA follows: TGTGCCAGCACCCCAAAAAGGGACAGAGGTCTCTATGGCTACACCTTC.